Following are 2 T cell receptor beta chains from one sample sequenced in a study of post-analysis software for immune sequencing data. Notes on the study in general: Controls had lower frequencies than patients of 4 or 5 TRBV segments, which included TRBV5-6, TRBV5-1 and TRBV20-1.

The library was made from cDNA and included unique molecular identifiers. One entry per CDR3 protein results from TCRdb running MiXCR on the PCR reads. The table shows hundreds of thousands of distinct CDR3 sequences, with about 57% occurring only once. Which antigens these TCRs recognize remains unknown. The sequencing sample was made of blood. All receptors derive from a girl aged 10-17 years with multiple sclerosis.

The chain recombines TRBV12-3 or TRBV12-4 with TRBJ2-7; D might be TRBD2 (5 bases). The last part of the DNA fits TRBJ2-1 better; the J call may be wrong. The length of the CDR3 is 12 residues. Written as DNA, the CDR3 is TGTGCCAGCAGTTACTTCGGGGTCGAGCAGTTCTTC. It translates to CASSYFGVEQFF.

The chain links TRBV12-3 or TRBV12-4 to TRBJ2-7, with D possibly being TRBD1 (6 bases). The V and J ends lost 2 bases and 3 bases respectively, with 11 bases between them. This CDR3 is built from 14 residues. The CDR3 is CASSLNVRGYEQYF. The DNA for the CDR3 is TGTGCCAGCAGTTTAAATGTCAGGGGCTACGAGCAGTACTTC.